The 21 T cell receptor beta chains below were found in one sample sequenced in a study of Ad26.COV2.S vaccination and SARS-CoV-2 variants. The protocol was immunoSEQ multiplex PCR, while the TCRdb copy is restricted to in-frame clones and leaves out a portion. The sample yields around 420,000 clones, approximately 87% seen once. The sample's treatment: approximately 18 received Ad26.COV2.S at low or high dose, single or two shots; several received placebo; per-sample allocation not given. At day 63 after the first vaccine or placebo injection, samples were drawn. The sample was peripheral blood, taken in a trial of Ad26.COV2.S vaccine versus placebo. The receptors were sampled from a person between 18 and 65 years old who received the Ad26.COV2.S COVID-19 vaccine or a placebo.

V and J are TRBV21-1 and TRBJ1-6; TRBD1 is the table's D call, not checked against the DNA. TRBV21-1 is marked as a pseudogene. The CDR3 extends over 14 amino acids. CDR3 DNA: TGTGCCCGCTTCAACAGGGGCCCCAATTCACCCCTCCACTTT. This encodes CARFNRGPNSPLHF.

This chain links TRBV19 with TRBJ1-1; 7 nucleotides align to TRBD1. The CDR3 totals 13 residues. Germline V gene data show CDR1 as LNHDA and CDR2 as SQIVND (reference sequence). J gave up 2 bases and V 6 bases, and 3 bases lay outside the gene matches. DNA of the CDR3: TGTGCCAGTAGGGACAGGCCTAACACTGAAGCTTTCTTT. Translated: CASRDRPNTEAFF. The full variable domain, rest sourced from reference TRBV19 and TRBJ1-1, is DGGITQSPKYLFRKEGQNVTLSCEQNLNHDAMYWYRQDPGQGLRLIYYSQIVNDFQKGDIAEGYSVSREKKESFPLTVTSAQKNPTAFYLCASRDRPNTEAFFGQGTRLTVV.

The chain carries TRBV7-8 and TRBJ2-7, with D perhaps matching TRBD2 (6 bases). This CDR3 is built from 15 residues. Germline CDR1 and CDR2: SGHVS and FQNEAQ. V was cut by 2 bases and J by 2 bases, with 13 bases left in between. The CDR3 DNA is TGTGCCAGCAGCTTAACTCGCGGGGATCCCTACGAGCAGTACTTC. It codes for CASSLTRGDPYEQYF. Variable domain in full (rest from reference TRBV7-8 and TRBJ2-7): GAGVSQSPRYKVAKRGQDVALRCDPISGHVSLFWYQQALGQGPEFLTYFQNEAQLDKSGLPSDRFFAERPEGSVSTLKIQRTQQEDSAVYLCASSLTRGDPYEQYFGPGTRLTVT.

The chain joins TRBV3-1 (or the pseudogene TRBV3-2) to TRBJ2-7; D uncertain. This CDR3 has 14 residues. CDR1 LGHDT and CDR2 YNNKEL come from the germline V gene (reference sequence). V gave up 0 bases and J gave up 6 bases, with 12 bases separating them. CDR3 sequence: CASSQDPEESEQYF. The CDR3 nucleotides are TGTGCCAGCAGCCAAGATCCTGAGGAGTCCGAGCAGTACTTC.

V and J are TRBV7-3 and TRBJ2-1; the match to TRBD2 covers 12 bases. The CDR3 runs 16 residues. The V segment lost 2 bases and the J segment 8 bases; nucleotides outside the gene matches: 7. Germline CDR1 is SGHTA and CDR2 is FQGTGA. CDR3 region: CASSLSGLAGNDEQFF. DNA of the CDR3: TGTGCCAGCAGCTTATCAGGACTAGCGGGGAACGATGAGCAGTTCTTC. Supplemented by reference TRBV7-3 and TRBJ2-1, the full variable domain reads GAGVSQTPSNKVTEKGKYVELRCDPISGHTALYWYRQSLGQGPEFLIYFQGTGAADDSGLPNDRFFAVRPEGSVSTLKIQRTERGDSAVYLCASSLSGLAGNDEQFFGPGTRLTVL.

CDR3 residues: CASSPSFRDSNNEQFF. The CDR3 nucleotides read TGTGCCAGCAGCCCCAGTTTCCGGGACAGTAACAATGAGCAGTTCTTC. The genes are TRBV7-3 and TRBJ2-1; 7 bases are shared with TRBD1. This CDR3 has 16 amino acids. V shed 5 bases, J shed 5 bases, and the junction held 12 bases outside the gene matches. The germline V gene encodes CDR1 SGHTA and CDR2 FQGTGA.

The CDR3 sequence is CASSQGQGRLDEQFF. The CDR3 nucleotides are TGTGCCAGCAGCCAGGGACAGGGTAGACTCGATGAGCAGTTCTTC. The gene calls are TRBV7-3 and TRBJ2-1, with 9 bases fitting TRBD1. The germline gives CDR1 SGHTA, CDR2 FQGTGA. This CDR3 is 15 amino acids long. J gave up 8 bases and V 5 bases, and 10 bases lay outside the gene matches.

The chain couples TRBV6-5 to TRBJ1-2, with 7 positions matching TRBD1. CDR1 is MNHEY and CDR2 is SVGAGI in the germline V gene. This CDR3 is 14 amino acids long. With 4 bases clipped from V and 6 bases from J, the junction kept 8 bases outside the gene matches. Here the CDR3 reads CASSFTGENDGYTF. The DNA of the CDR3 is TGTGCCAGCAGTTTTACAGGGGAGAACGATGGCTACACCTTC.

The V and J genes are TRBV7-2 and TRBJ2-5; D perhaps matches TRBD1 (5 bases). The CDR3 runs to 16 residues. V lost 1 base and J 5 bases, leaving 17 bases between the germline ends. Germline CDR1 is SGHTA and CDR2 is FQGNSA. Here the CDR3 DNA reads TGTGCCAGCAGCTTAGAAGGCAGGACATCTAGGGAGACCCAGTACTTC. This sequence encodes CASSLEGRTSRETQYF.

The CDR3 sequence: CASSQAGQGINEKLFF. In DNA form, the CDR3 reads TGTGCCAGCAGCCAAGCGGGACAGGGCATTAATGAAAAACTGTTTTTT. The chain links TRBV3-1 (or the pseudogene TRBV3-2) to TRBJ1-4; 9 bases line up with TRBD1. The CDR3 covers 16 residues. V lost 1 base to trimming and J lost 4 bases; unmatched junction nucleotides: 4. Germline values: CDR1 LGHDT, CDR2 YNNKEL (reference sequence).

The rearrangement uses TRBV19 and TRBJ2-7; 11 positions match TRBD1. Trimming removed 3 bases from V and 0 bases from J; junction bases left unmatched: 4. Germline values: CDR1 LNHDA, CDR2 SQIVND (reference sequence). The length of the CDR3 is 16 residues. The CDR3 DNA is TGTGCCAGTAGTATTGGGGACAGGGGGTACTCCTACGAGCAGTACTTC. This codes for CASSIGDRGYSYEQYF. The entire variable domain, with the rest obtained from reference TRBV19 and TRBJ2-7, is as follows: DGGITQSPKYLFRKEGQNVTLSCEQNLNHDAMYWYRQDPGQGLRLIYYSQIVNDFQKGDIAEGYSVSREKKESFPLTVTSAQKNPTAFYLCASSIGDRGYSYEQYFGPGTRLTVT.

The chain joins TRBV2 to TRBJ2-7, with D hard to call. Trimming removed 7 bases from V and 5 bases from J, with 18 bases in between. The length of the CDR3 is 14 residues. In germline, CDR1 is SNHLY, CDR2 FYNNEI. In nucleotides, the CDR3 is TGTGCCAGCATGAGAAGAGCGTTTATGAACGAGCAGTACTTC. Amino acids: CASMRRAFMNEQYF.

The V gene is TRBV7-8, the J gene TRBJ2-7, with D possibly matching TRBD2 (6 bases). Between the trimmed V and J ends, which lost 8 bases and 0 bases, there was a span of 14 bases. The CDR3 sequence is 14 residues long. Germline lookup yields CDR1 SGHVS and CDR2 FQNEAQ. CDR3 sequence: CASSFRRDSYEQYF. In nucleotides, the CDR3 is TGTGCCAGCTCCTTTAGGAGGGACTCCTACGAGCAGTACTTC.

The rearrangement links TRBV2 to TRBJ2-3, with TRBD2 matching over 10 bases. There are 14 residues in the CDR3. V lost 8 bases to trimming and J lost 2 bases; unmatched junction nucleotides: 4. In germline, CDR1 is SNHLY, CDR2 FYNNEI. CDR3 loop: CASRAGGDTDTQYF. CDR3 in DNA: TGTGCCAGCCGAGCGGGGGGGGACACAGATACGCAGTATTTT.

This chain connects TRBV5-5 to TRBJ1-3; D might be TRBD1 (6 bases). The CDR3 extends over 19 amino acids. V lost 0 bases, J lost 8 bases, and 27 bases lay in between. Germline V CDR1 and CDR2: SGHKS, YYEKEE (reference sequence). The CDR3 DNA reads as TGTGCCAGCAGCTTGGGACCCAGTCCGGGGGCCTCTCTGGGAGACACCATATATTTT. Amino acids: CASSLGPSPGASLGDTIYF. Full variable domain (rest looked up from reference TRBV5-5 and TRBJ1-3): DAGVTQSPTHLIKTRGQQVTLRCSPISGHKSVSWYQQVLGQGPQFIFQYYEKEERGRGNFPDRFSARQFPNYSSELNVNALLLGDSALYLCASSLGPSPGASLGDTIYFGEGSWLTVV.

The V and J genes are TRBV28 and TRBJ1-2; 10 nucleotides match TRBD1. The CDR3 covers 20 residues. The V gene's germline CDR1 is MDHEN and CDR2 SYDVKM. The V gene end was trimmed by 7 bases and the J gene end by 1 base; junction bases not matched to a gene: 21. CDR3 sequence reads: CASIMSRGQGTVDDNYGYTF. The CDR3 coding sequence is TGTGCCAGCATAATGAGCAGGGGACAGGGGACAGTAGATGATAACTATGGCTACACCTTC.

This chain joins TRBV28 and TRBJ1-6; tentative D call: TRBD1 (5 bases). This CDR3 comprises 14 residues. Germline V gene data show CDR1 as MDHEN and CDR2 as SYDVKM. The V and J ends lost 3 bases and 6 bases respectively, with 9 bases between them. CDR3 sequence (DNA): TGTGCCAGCAGTTTGGGGCTGGGTAATTCACCCCTCCACTTT. Amino acids: CASSLGLGNSPLHF.

The chain employs TRBV2 and TRBJ2-5; D not resolved. Trimming pared 3 bases from V and 5 bases from J, leaving 4 bases between. The germline V gene has CDR1 SNHLY and CDR2 FYNNEI. The length of the CDR3 is 11 residues. The CDR3: CASSDWETQYF. The CDR3 DNA is TGTGCCAGCAGTGACTGGGAGACCCAGTACTTC.

This clone was seen a handful of times. The rearrangement uses TRBV2 and TRBJ2-2; D ambiguous. V lost 5 bases to trimming and J lost 1 base, with 11 bases between them. Germline CDR1 and CDR2: SNHLY and FYNNEI. The CDR3 is made up of 15 amino acids. DNA of the CDR3: TGTGCCAGCAGTTTCGGACGGGTGAACACCGGGGAGCTGTTTTTT. Amino acid sequence: CASSFGRVNTGELFF.

The V gene is TRBV15, the J gene TRBJ1-4, with 7 bases that match TRBD1. The V segment lost 0 bases and the J segment 2 bases; nucleotides outside the gene matches: 0. Germline V gene lookup returns CDR1 LNHNV and CDR2 YYDKDF (reference sequence). This CDR3 region has 15 residues. The CDR3 bases are TGTGCCACCAGCAGAGAAGGGGGCACTAATGAAAAACTGTTTTTT. Its protein is CATSREGGTNEKLFF.

This chain connects TRBV9 to TRBJ2-7, with 8 bases aligning to TRBD1. Trimming at V came to 4 bases and at J to 3 bases, leaving 6 bases not matched to a gene. Germline V CDR1 and CDR2: SGDLS, YYNGEE. CDR3 size: 14 residues. CDR3 sequence: CASSSSDRGYEQYF. The CDR3 coding sequence is TGTGCCAGCAGCTCATCCGACAGGGGCTACGAGCAGTACTTC.